One sample yielded the 19 T cell receptor beta chains listed below, sequenced in a study of control samples from healthy donors and cancer patients. Assay used: immunoSEQ multiplex PCR; TCRdb lists only in-frame clones, some missing. The sample lists about 160,000 clones; roughly 94% were seen once. Sequencing input: PBMCs. The origin of the receptors is a man aged 55 to 69 with colorectal cancer.

This clone was counted a single time. The CDR3: CATNGQGTYEQYF. The CDR3 DNA is TGTGCCACCAATGGGCAGGGAACCTACGAGCAGTACTTC. The genes are TRBV24-1 and TRBJ2-7; possibly TRBD1 for D (5 bases). The V end lost 8 bases, the J end lost 2 bases, and 12 bases lay between the germline ends. Germline CDR1 and CDR2: KGHDR and SFDVKD. The CDR3 totals 13 residues.

The chain couples TRBV13 to TRBJ2-3, with 9 bases lining up with TRBD1. V gave up 0 bases and J gave up 2 bases; unmatched junction bases: 6. Looked up from germline, CDR1 is PRHDT and CDR2 is FYEKMQ (reference sequence). This CDR3 comprises 17 residues. The CDR3 DNA reads TGTGCCAGCAGCTTAGGCGGCGGGACAGGGCTCACAGATACGCAGTATTTT. Translation gives CASSLGGGTGLTDTQYF.

J is TRBJ1-3 and V is TRBV3-1 (or the pseudogene TRBV3-2); D may be TRBD1 (5 bases). V lost 0 bases, J lost 4 bases, and 10 bases lay in between. The germline gives CDR1 LGHDT, CDR2 YNNKEL (reference sequence). The CDR3 spans 15 residues. CDR3 nucleotide sequence: TGTGCCAGCAGCCAAGATTCATCAGGGGGAAACACCATATATTTT. Its translation is CASSQDSSGGNTIYF.

The chain is built from TRBV7-9 and TRBJ1-2; 8 nucleotides match TRBD1. Germline V gene data show CDR1 as SEHNR and CDR2 as FQNEAQ (reference sequence). V gave up 6 bases and J gave up 0 bases; unmatched junction bases: 6. The CDR3 is 15 residues long. CDR3 sequence (DNA): TGTGCCAGCAGTAAAGGGACAGGAGCTAACTATGGCTACACCTTC. It translates to CASSKGTGANYGYTF.

CDR3 in DNA: TGCGCCAGCAGCCAAGAGTGGGGCGTTCAGCCCCAGCATTTT. Its translation is CASSQEWGVQPQHF. The gene calls are TRBV4-3 and TRBJ1-5; D might be TRBD1 (5 bases). CDR3 length: 14 residues. Trimming removed 0 bases from V and 6 bases from J, with 9 bases in between. Germline assignment: CDR1 LGHNA and CDR2 YSLEER.

The rearrangement joins TRBV5-1 to TRBJ1-1, with D possibly TRBD1 on 6 matching bases. V lost 4 bases and J lost 4, with 14 bases in between. The length of the CDR3 is 14 residues. Germline loops: CDR1 SGHRS, CDR2 YFSETQ. CDR3 bases: TGCGCCAGCAGCGGAGGGGGTTTCGGCACTGAAGCTTTCTTT. It yields the protein CASSGGGFGTEAFF.

V usage is TRBV5-4 and J usage is TRBJ2-4, with 14 bases matching TRBD2. Germline V gene data show CDR1 as SGHNT and CDR2 as YYREEE (reference sequence). Unmatched junction bases numbered 6, after V lost 4 bases and J lost 0 bases. The CDR3 has 18 residues. The CDR3 nucleotides read TGTGCCAGCAGCCATGGGACTAGCGGGGGCGTAGCCAAAAACATTCAGTACTTC. As protein: CASSHGTSGGVAKNIQYF. Supplemented by reference TRBV5-4 and TRBJ2-4, the full variable domain reads ETGVTQSPTHLIKTRGQQVTLRCSSQSGHNTVSWYQQALGQGPQFIFQYYREEENGRGNFPPRFSGLQFPNYSSELNVNALELDDSALYLCASSHGTSGGVAKNIQYFGAGTRLSVL.

The CDR3 DNA reads as TGTGCCAGCAGTCCTGGGGGACCAGGGGTACATGGCTACACCTTC. Translated: CASSPGGPGVHGYTF. The chain employs TRBV2 and TRBJ1-2; perhaps TRBD1 as D (6 bases). Germline lookup yields CDR1 SNHLY and CDR2 FYNNEI. The CDR3 consists of 15 residues. V was pared by 5 bases and J by 6 bases, with 19 bases between.

Note on this clone: This CDR3 is also generated by other DNA sequences in the sample. V gene TRBV19 combines with J gene TRBJ1-2; no clear D. V lost 1 base to trimming and J lost 2 bases, with 8 bases between them. CDR3 size: 14 residues. In germline, CDR1 is LNHDA, CDR2 SQIVND (reference sequence). This CDR3 is CASSIGVDNYGYTF. CDR3 in DNA: TGTGCCAGTAGTATAGGGGTAGACAACTATGGCTACACCTTC.

Note on this clone: Other nucleotide sequences in the sample specify the same CDR3. The chain combines TRBV30 with TRBJ1-4; TRBD1 agrees at 8 bases. This CDR3 contains 14 residues. Trimming took 2 bases from V and 8 from J; bases not matched to a gene: 7. CDR1 and CDR2 from the germline V gene are GTSNPN and SVGIG (reference sequence). In DNA, the CDR3 is TGTGCCTGGAGTCCAGGACAGGGTGGAGAAAAACTGTTTTTT. This gives the protein CAWSPGQGGEKLFF.

The rearrangement uses TRBV3-1 (or the pseudogene TRBV3-2) and TRBJ1-6; unclear D gene. Germline V gene data show CDR1 as LGHDT and CDR2 as YNNKEL (reference sequence). The CDR3 is 11 residues long. Trimming stripped 0 bases from V and 9 bases from J, with 0 bases between. The CDR3 coding sequence is TGTGCCAGCAGCCAAGATTCACCCCTCCACTTT. Protein: CASSQDSPLHF.

V is TRBV27 and J is TRBJ2-3; no definite D call. Germline CDR1 MNHEY, CDR2 SMNVEV (reference sequence). Deletions cut 0 bases from V and 1 base from J, with 8 bases between. The CDR3 has 15 amino acids. In DNA form, the CDR3 reads TGTGCCAGCAGTTTATCGATGGGCCGCACAGATACGCAGTATTTT. Amino acid sequence: CASSLSMGRTDTQYF.

The chain is built from TRBV19 and TRBJ2-1; 7 nucleotides align to TRBD2. Germline-derived CDR1 and CDR2 are LNHDA and SQIVND (reference sequence). Unmatched junction bases numbered 4, after V lost 1 base and J lost 4 bases. CDR3 length: 15 residues. The CDR3 loop reads CASSIVLAGYNEQFF. DNA of the CDR3: TGTGCCAGTAGTATAGTTTTAGCGGGTTACAATGAGCAGTTCTTC.

The chain employs TRBV29-1 and TRBJ2-3, with D possibly matching TRBD1 (5 bases). Germline CDR1 SQVTM, CDR2 ANQGSEA. CDR3 size: 14 residues. V was pared by 4 bases and J by 0 bases, with 11 bases between. CDR3 protein: CSVGGAASTDTQYF. The CDR3 DNA reads TGCAGCGTTGGTGGGGCGGCAAGCACAGATACGCAGTATTTT.

J is TRBJ2-1 and V is TRBV29-1, with D tentatively TRBD1 (6 bases). CDR3 size: 12 residues. Trimming cost V 7 bases and J 4 bases, with 11 bases left between them. Per the germline V gene, CDR1 is SQVTM and CDR2 is ANQGSEA. The CDR3 sequence is CSGIGQYNEQFF. In nucleotides, the CDR3 is TGCAGCGGGATAGGACAGTACAATGAGCAGTTCTTC.

The CDR3 sequence: CASSLGALQYF. CDR3 DNA: TGTGCCAGCAGTTTGGGGGCGCTGCAGTACTTC. The rearrangement links TRBV12-3 or TRBV12-4 to TRBJ2-7; the D gene is possibly TRBD1 (6 bases). This CDR3 has 11 residues. The V end was cut by 3 bases, the J end by 9 bases, with 9 bases between.

The chain recombines TRBV30 with TRBJ2-3; possibly TRBD2 for D (7 bases). Germline V gene sequence: CDR1 GTSNPN, CDR2 SVGIG (reference sequence). V lost 4 bases to trimming and J lost 6 bases, with 14 bases between them. This CDR3 has 13 amino acids. The CDR3 bases are TGTGCCTGGACGACGGGGGGCGGCGATACGCAGTATTTT. Amino acids: CAWTTGGGDTQYF.

The V and J genes are TRBV5-5 and TRBJ1-4; 8 bases agree with TRBD1. Germline values: CDR1 SGHKS, CDR2 YYEKEE (reference sequence). The trim removed 3 bases at V and 3 bases at J, leaving 4 bases unmatched. The CDR3 loop spans 15 amino acids. This CDR3 is CASSSQGASNEKLFF. CDR3 sequence (DNA): TGTGCCAGCAGCTCCCAGGGGGCGTCTAATGAAAAACTGTTTTTT.

This clone was counted once. The chain carries TRBV30 and TRBJ2-3; D may be TRBD2 (6 bases). Germline assignment: CDR1 GTSNPN and CDR2 SVGIG (reference sequence). The CDR3 runs 15 residues. The V end lost 0 bases, the J end lost 2 bases, and 12 bases lay between the germline ends. The CDR3 sequence is CAWSVGGAVTDTQYF. CDR3 bases: TGTGCCTGGAGTGTAGGCGGGGCCGTCACAGATACGCAGTATTTT. The entire variable domain, with the rest obtained from reference TRBV30 and TRBJ2-3, is as follows: SQTIHQWPATLVQPVGSPLSLECTVEGTSNPNLYWYRQAAGRGLQLLFYSVGIGQISSEVPQNLSASRPQDRQFILSSKKLLLSDSGFYLCAWSVGGAVTDTQYFGPGTRLTVL.